Sequencing of this T cell receptor beta chain was carried out in a study of beta chain features in type 1 diabetes. About the study: Age, gender and cell yields were alike across patients and healthy donors. Examination of sorted cells across all samples involved about 99 million cells.

Via CD45RO/CCR7/CD25/CD127/CD95/CD27, cells of the CD4+ naive, central memory, regulatory and stem cell-like memory subsets were sorted. This clone was seen a handful of times. Its target is not known. This CDR3 spans 13 amino acids. Deletions cut 1 base from V and 6 bases from J, with 9 bases between. Germline V gene data show CDR1 as MGHRA and CDR2 as YSYEKL. The investigators reverse transcribed all of the isolated RNA, so they sequenced expressed TCRB transcripts. The method was immunoSEQ multiplex PCR; TCRdb's version includes in-frame clones alone and lacks a portion of them. The repertoire consists of 160,000 or so clones, with approximately 9.9% occurring once and the leading ten covering over 2%. Study-level results: Reduced insertions and increased deletions marked VDJ junctions in type 1 diabetes patients.

This chain joins TRBV4-1 and TRBJ1-1; D gene ambiguous. This receptor was obtained from a woman between 18 and 30 years old in good health. The sample taken for sequencing was central memory CD4+ T cells from blood. CDR3 DNA: TGCGCCAGCAGCCAAGTGGTGAGCTCTGAAGCTTTCTTT. This codes for CASSQVVSSEAFF.